Listed below are T cell receptor beta chains from one sample, sequenced in a study of response to subunit inactivated influenza vaccine. Each CDR3 protein gets one entry after TCRdb re-called the RT-PCR reads with MiXCR. The sample holds approximately 310,000 distinct CDR3 sequences, around a fifth seen once. The specimen was PBMCs from blood, collected 21 months after vaccination. These receptors all come from a man aged 45-69 years who received an inactivated influenza vaccine. Both conserved end residues are part of each CDR3. The order of the fields is clone size, CDR3 length, V gene, D gene, J gene, CDR3 protein, CDR3 DNA. A D gene is named only where the DNA matches it firmly. Part of the rows lack a size; the others show once, few, many or a class for expanded clones.

.	16	TRBV3-1	TRBD1	TRBJ1-2	CASSQSGTGLSYGYTF	TGTGCCAGCAGCCAATCCGGGACAGGGTTAAGCTATGGCTACACCTTC
.	16	TRBV5-6	.	TRBJ2-2	CASSFFLRQNTGELFF	TGTGCCAGCAGCTTCTTTCTGCGACAGAACACCGGGGAGCTGTTTTTT
few	16	TRBV12-3/TRBV12-4	TRBD2	TRBJ2-3	CASSFSGRAGTDTQYF	TGTGCCAGCAGTTTTAGCGGGAGGGCCGGGACAGATACGCAGTATTTT
.	14	TRBV6-1	.	TRBJ2-7	CASRPRTFPYEQYF	TGTGCCAGCAGACCTCGGACATTCCCCTACGAGCAGTACTTC
.	15	TRBV2	.	TRBJ2-5	CASSDLVRAQETQYF	TGTGCCAGCAGTGATCTGGTCAGGGCGCAAGAGACCCAGTACTTC
few	13	TRBV12-3/TRBV12-4	.	TRBJ2-7	CASSLAVFYEQYF	TGTGCCAGCAGTTTAGCGGTCTTCTACGAGCAGTACTTC
.	14	TRBV4-1	TRBD1	TRBJ1-2	CASSHDRGNYGYTF	TGCGCCAGCAGCCACGACAGGGGTAACTATGGCTACACCTTC
.	14	TRBV28	.	TRBJ1-2	CASSSLTDNYGYTF	TGTGCCAGCAGTTCACTTACAGATAACTATGGCTACACCTTC
.	16	TRBV12-3/TRBV12-4	.	TRBJ1-5	CASSLAVREGNQPQHF	TGTGCCAGCAGTTTAGCCGTCAGGGAAGGCAATCAGCCCCAGCATTTT
.	15	TRBV7-2	TRBD1	TRBJ2-7	CASSLMPDRGGEQYF	TGTGCCAGCAGCTTAATGCCGGACAGGGGAGGAGAGCAGTACTTC
few	17	TRBV24-1	.	TRBJ2-5	CATSESYRVASEETQYF	TGTGCCACCAGTGAATCTTACAGGGTTGCGTCTGAAGAGACCCAGTACTTC
few	17	TRBV7-9	.	TRBJ1-4	CASSYATGPSTNEKLFF	TGTGCCAGCAGCTATGCGACAGGACCGTCAACTAATGAAAAACTGTTTTTT
.	15	TRBV10-3	.	TRBJ1-5	CAISDHGGGNQPQHF	TGTGCCATCAGTGATCATGGTGGGGGCAATCAGCCCCAGCATTTT
few	14	TRBV6-5	.	TRBJ1-1	CASSSPSENTEAFF	TGTGCCAGCAGTTCGCCCTCGGAGAACACTGAAGCTTTCTTT
.	17	TRBV18	TRBD2	TRBJ2-1	CASSPREGGLVSNEQFF	TGTGCCAGCTCACCTCGGGAGGGGGGACTAGTATCCAATGAGCAGTTCTTC
.	15	TRBV27	.	TRBJ2-1	CASSLEGEPYNEQFF	TGTGCCAGCAGTTTAGAGGGGGAGCCCTACAATGAGCAGTTCTTC